This T cell receptor (beta chain) appears in the sequencing data of a study of T-cell reconstitution after alpha-beta-depleted transplantation in children. Study-level points and caveats: Most T-cell counts and diversity one year after the transplant came from T cells that were newly produced. Some patients' high day-60 TCRbeta diversity was traced to surviving recipient T cells and thymic progenitors. About two months after transplant, alpha-beta T cells reportedly came from several hundred expanded graft clones.

This clonotype was detected many times. What it binds is not known. Library preparation (for TCRbeta) was performed with unique molecular identifiers. TCRdb recomputed calls from the PCR reads with MiXCR, one row per CDR3 protein. Here the sample spans hundreds of thousands of distinct CDR3 sequences, about 9.4% being singletons. Trimming left V 0 bases short and J 3 bases short, with 13 bases between. This CDR3 is built from 16 residues. The germline CDR1 and CDR2 sequences are MNHEY and SMNVEV (reference sequence). The sample here was PBMCs, taken before TCRalphabeta/CD19-depleted stem cell transplant. The origin of this receptor is a boy under two years old with acute myeloid leukemia, due to receive a stem cell transplant. The gene calls are TRBV27 and TRBJ2-3, with D tentatively TRBD2 (6 bases). CDR3 coding DNA: TGTGCCAGCAGTTTATCCCCGGGACTCCCGACAGATACGCAGTATTTT. Amino acid sequence: CASSLSPGLPTDTQYF.